The 3 T cell receptor beta chains given below trace back to one sample, sequenced in a study of CXCR3-negative and CXCR3-positive naive CD8 T cells. The antigens for these receptors are not known. In preparing the TRB cDNA libraries, 5' RACE with UMI labels was used. TCRdb reprocessed the 5' RACE reads and keeps a single row for each CDR3 protein, giving no DNA. This sample carries some 140,000 distinct CDR3 sequences, with about 0.44% going to the ten biggest clones. Study findings and constraints: Relative to CXCR3-negative naive cells, CXCR3-positive naive cells had more hydrophobic TRB CDR3s.

Sample: naive CXCR3+ CD8+ T cells from blood. Sample subset: CD45RO-CCR7+CD27+CD95- naive CD8+ T cells expressing CXCR3 (TNR3+). The receptors derive from a human donor in good health. Some clones in this sample may be carry-over from other donors' samples.

The rearrangement joins TRBV14 to TRBJ2-1. The germline V gene encodes CDR1 SGHDN and CDR2 FVKESK. This CDR3 spans 13 amino acids. The CDR3 spells CASSQEFFAEQFF.

This chain links TRBV13 with TRBJ2-3; TCRdb's D call, TRBD2, is unchecked because there is no DNA. This CDR3 comprises 15 residues. Germline CDR1 is PRHDT and CDR2 is FYEKMQ (reference sequence). CDR3 residues: CASSSPGGPTDTQYF.

The chain is built from TRBV12-2 and TRBJ2-7. TRBV12-2 is described as a pseudogene. The CDR3 length is 14 residues. CDR3 in amino acids: CASRLEGKSYEQYF.